Presented here are 14 T cell receptor beta chains from one specimen sequenced in a study of T cell responses to AZD1222 COVID-19 vaccine. Profiled with immunoSEQ multiplex PCR; TCRdb holds only in-frame clones, not every one. The sample lists approximately 120,000 clones; about 93% were seen once. The source material was peripheral blood, sampled on day 0 of AZD1222 vaccination. The receptors here all came from an adult in good health.

This clone was observed a single time. This chain uses TRBV27 with TRBJ1-1; no firm D call. CDR1 MNHEY and CDR2 SMNVEV come from the germline V gene (reference sequence). Trimming cost V 5 bases and J 10 bases, with 20 bases left between them. This CDR3 has 14 amino acids. The CDR3 nucleotides are TGTGCCAGCAGTCGAAGTGAGACCCTAAATGGAGCTTTCTTT. Translating it yields CASSRSETLNGAFF.

This clone turned up a few times. This chain uses TRBV6-5 with TRBJ1-5; D is unclear. CDR1 is MNHEY and CDR2 is SVGAGI in the germline V gene. This CDR3 has 13 amino acids. Trimming stripped 8 bases from V and 3 bases from J, with 11 bases between. The CDR3 bases are TGTGCCAGCGTTAGCGTATCCAATCAGCCCCAGCATTTT. Residues: CASVSVSNQPQHF.

Concerning this clone: Sequence at one end of the junction differs from germline and may be a read error. CDR3 sequence: CASSQTVGETQYF. CDR3 in DNA: TGTGCTAGCAGCCAGACGGTAGGGGAGACCCAGTACTTC. The chain has TRBV7-7 and TRBJ2-5; D ambiguous. The CDR3 extends over 13 amino acids. Germline assignment: CDR1 SSHAT and CDR2 FNYEAQ (reference sequence). Together with reference TRBV7-7 and TRBJ2-5, the CDR3 gives the full variable domain: GAGVSQSPRYKVTKRGQDVTLRCDPISSHATLYWYQQALGQGPEFLTYFNYEAQPDKSGLPSDRFSAERPEGSISTLTIQRTEQRDSAMYRCASSQTVGETQYFGPGTRLLVL.

This chain joins TRBV18 and TRBJ2-7; no reliable D call. CDR1 is KGHSH and CDR2 is LQKENI in the germline V gene. The CDR3 is made up of 16 amino acids. The ends were cut back, 4 bases at V and 0 bases at J, with 16 bases in the middle. CDR3 loop: CASSQGPSTSSYEQYF. The CDR3 nucleotides are TGTGCCAGCTCACAAGGGCCAAGTACGAGCTCCTACGAGCAGTACTTC.

In its sample, this clone was seen a few times. The chain carries TRBV2 and TRBJ2-7, with 8 bases that match TRBD1. This CDR3 is built from 14 residues. V gave up 5 bases and J gave up 2 bases; unmatched junction bases: 5. Germline-derived CDR1 and CDR2 are SNHLY and FYNNEI. The CDR3 region has the DNA TGTGCCAGCAGTTCGGGACAGGCCCCCTACGAGCAGTACTTC. This sequence encodes CASSSGQAPYEQYF.

The chain recombines TRBV9 with TRBJ1-1, with 7 bases matching TRBD1. The CDR3 length is 13 residues. Trimming at V came to 2 bases and at J to 7 bases, leaving 5 bases not matched to a gene. Germline V gives CDR1 SGDLS, CDR2 YYNGEE. The CDR3 sequence is CASSVGGDSEAFF. CDR3 sequence (DNA): TGTGCCAGCAGCGTCGGGGGGGACAGTGAAGCTTTCTTT.

The chain recombines TRBV18 with TRBJ1-1, with a possible D match to TRBD1 (5 bases). V lost 0 bases and J lost 1, with 9 bases in between. The CDR3 sequence is 15 residues long. In germline, CDR1 is KGHSH, CDR2 LQKENI. CDR3 DNA: TGTGCCAGCTCACCACCGGGACTCCCGAACACTGAAGCTTTCTTT. It codes for CASSPPGLPNTEAFF. The full variable domain, with the rest looked up from reference TRBV18 and TRBJ1-1, is NAGVMQNPRHLVRRRGQEARLRCSPMKGHSHVYWYRQLPEEGLKFMVYLQKENIIDESGMPKERFSAEFPKEGPSILRIQQVVRGDSAAYFCASSPPGLPNTEAFFGQGTRLTVV.

This chain links TRBV10-3 with TRBJ1-4, with 7 positions matching TRBD1. Germline assignment: CDR1 ENHRY and CDR2 SYGVKD. The CDR3 runs 15 residues. The J segment lost 7 bases and the V segment lost 0 bases, leaving 5 bases of the junction unmatched. The CDR3 DNA follows: TGTGCCATCAGTGAGTCCAAGGGGGCGAGTGAAAAACTGTTTTTT. As protein: CAISESKGASEKLFF.

The chain combines TRBV11-2 with TRBJ1-2, with 8 bases identical to TRBD1. CDR3 length equals 16 residues. Germline V lookup: CDR1 SGHAT, CDR2 FQNNGV. Trimming cost V 5 bases and J 4 bases; bases outside gene matches: 12. The CDR3 protein is CASSPHGRGPGYGYTF. The CDR3 DNA sequence: TGTGCCAGCAGCCCTCATGGCAGGGGGCCGGGCTATGGCTACACCTTC. The variable domain in full, with the rest retrieved from reference TRBV11-2 and TRBJ1-2, is EAGVAQSPRYKIIEKRQSVAFWCNPISGHATLYWYQQILGQGPKLLIQFQNNGVVDDSQLPKDRFSAERLKGVDSTLKIQPAKLEDSAVYLCASSPHGRGPGYGYTFGSGTRLTVV.

This chain links TRBV19 with TRBJ1-2, with TRBD1 as a possible D gene (5 bases). Germline-derived CDR1 and CDR2 are LNHDA and SQIVND (reference sequence). The CDR3 runs to 16 residues. V was trimmed by 5 bases and J by 4 bases, leaving 20 bases between them. The CDR3, as DNA: TGTGCCAGTAGTCTTCTGGGGCAGGGCGCTGCCTATGGCTACACCTTC. Protein product: CASSLLGQGAAYGYTF.

The chain has TRBV6-5 and TRBJ1-3, with a weak D call TRBD1 (5 bases). V was trimmed by 8 bases and J by 0 bases, leaving 11 bases between them. From germline, CDR1 is MNHEY and CDR2 SVGAGI. The CDR3 runs 14 residues. The CDR3 spells CASLGTVSGNTIYF. In nucleotides, the CDR3 is TGTGCCAGCCTCGGGACGGTCTCTGGAAACACCATATATTTT.

This clone has a single count. The rearrangement uses TRBV5-4 and TRBJ1-6; TRBD1 agrees at 7 bases. V lost 9 bases and J lost 3; bases outside the gene matches: 6. This CDR3 is built from 14 residues. Germline CDR1 SGHNT, CDR2 YYREEE (reference sequence). The CDR3 bases are TGTGCCACCAGGACAGGAAACTATAATTCACCCCTCCACTTT. This codes for CATRTGNYNSPLHF.

The chain employs TRBV4-2 and TRBJ1-2; no definite D call. This CDR3 has 17 amino acids. The V end lost 4 bases, the J end lost 4 bases, and 22 bases lay between the germline ends. The V gene's germline CDR1 is LGHNA and CDR2 YNFKEQ. The CDR3 sequence: CASSPPSKEGSFYGYTF. The CDR3 region has the DNA TGTGCCAGCAGCCCCCCATCGAAGGAGGGTTCTTTCTATGGCTACACCTTC.

The rearrangement links TRBV6-1 to TRBJ1-2, with TRBD1 as a possible D gene (6 bases). This CDR3 is built from 14 residues. Trimming cost V 3 bases and J 2 bases, with 10 bases left between them. Germline CDR1 and CDR2: MNHNS and SASEGT. DNA of the CDR3: TGTGCCAGCAGTGACCCGGGACACAACTATGGCTACACCTTC. It is translated as CASSDPGHNYGYTF.